This TCR beta chain was obtained from a study of response to subunit inactivated influenza vaccine. TCRdb passed the RT-PCR reads through MiXCR, listing each CDR3 protein once. The data hold just over 300,000 distinct CDR3 sequences, with about a fifth observed a single time. As to this clonotype: Its antigen remains unidentified.

Notes on the study in general: Each seasonal flu vaccination may recruit only limited new T cells, authors suggested.

Germline V gene lookup returns CDR1 SGHRS and CDR2 YFSETQ. CDR3 size: 16 residues. V shed 1 base and J 5 bases; nucleotides not matched to a gene: 10. The source material was PBMCs from blood, sampled less than 22 months after vaccination. The sequence was collected from a man between 50 and 70 years old who received an inactivated influenza vaccine. The chain employs TRBV5-1 and TRBJ2-3, with 7 bases identical to TRBD2. The CDR3 coding sequence is TGCGCCAGCAGCTTGCTTCCGGGGGGTACGGGAGATACGCAGTATTTT. This codes for CASSLLPGGTGDTQYF.